Listed below are T cell receptor beta chains from one sample, sequenced in a study of cytomegalovirus exposure and HLA in healthy donors. The method was immunoSEQ multiplex PCR; TCRdb's version includes in-frame clones alone and lacks a portion of them. The repertoire holds 250,000 to 400,000 clones, with nearly 90% as singletons. The sample was PBMCs. Receptors were obtained from a young man in good health and CMV-seronegative. Each CDR3 is given with its conserved first and last residue. D genes are given only for firm matches. Rows may omit the clone size; those that give it use once, few, many or a size class.

v_gene	j_gene	d_gene	abundance	CDR3aa	CDR3nt
TRBV29-1	TRBJ2-7	.	.	CSAAHGGAMGSYEQYF	TGCAGCGCTGCTCATGGGGGCGCTATGGGCTCCTACGAGCAGTACTTC
TRBV6-1	TRBJ1-2	.	few	CASRESFNYGYTF	TGTGCCAGCAGGGAGTCGTTTAACTATGGCTACACCTTC
TRBV10-1	TRBJ2-1	.	.	CASSESLEGPHNEQFF	TGCGCCAGCAGTGAGTCTTTGGAGGGACCTCACAATGAGCAGTTCTTC
TRBV7-8	TRBJ2-1	TRBD2	.	CASSPPSGGAHNEQFF	TGTGCCAGCAGCCCACCAAGCGGGGGGGCCCACAATGAGCAGTTCTTC
TRBV5-6	TRBJ1-3	TRBD1	.	CASSPGQGAYTIYF	TGTGCCAGCAGCCCGGGACAGGGGGCATACACCATATATTTT
TRBV27	TRBJ1-1	.	.	CASRARGDYLGTEAFF	TGTGCCAGCAGGGCGAGGGGGGACTATCTGGGGACTGAAGCTTTCTTT
TRBV6-4	TRBJ2-1	.	few	CASSGTAYNEQFF	TGTGCCAGCAGTGGGACTGCTTACAATGAGCAGTTCTTC
TRBV10-1	TRBJ2-1	TRBD2	.	CASSATSGGTGEQFF	TGCGCCAGCAGTGCAACTAGCGGGGGGACAGGTGAGCAGTTCTTC
TRBV7-7	TRBJ2-2	.	.	CASSEGAGELFF	TGTGCCAGCAGCGAAGGGGCCGGGGAGCTGTTTTTT
TRBV7-2	TRBJ2-4	TRBD2	.	CASSLGLAGPENIQYF	TGTGCCAGCAGCTTAGGACTAGCGGGGCCAGAAAACATTCAGTACTTC